This is a list of T cell receptor beta chains from one sample in a study of Tregs in tolerant kidney transplant recipients. TCRdb's table, derived via immunoSEQ multiplex PCR, lists solely in-frame clones and lacks some. The data contain about 72,000 clones, 92% of them seen just once; the ten biggest clones take up approximately 9.9%. Material: CD8+ T cells from blood, obtained before the transplant. These receptors were collected from a human donor who received a combined kidney and bone marrow transplant. Each CDR3 is given with its conserved first and last residue. Fields, in order: V gene, D gene, CDR3 length, clone size, J gene, CDR3 DNA, CDR3 protein. D genes are given only for firm matches. The size field is filled for only some rows; it gives once, few, many or a size class.

TRBV7-9	.	14	once	TRBJ2-1	TGTGCCAGCAGCTCGGACACAGTCTACAATGAGCAGTTCTTC	CASSSDTVYNEQFF
TRBV14	TRBD2	17	.	TRBJ2-1	TGTGCCAGCAGCCAAGAGAGCCTAGCGGGTCCCCTAGGTGAGCAGTTCTTC	CASSQESLAGPLGEQFF
TRBV4-3	TRBD1	15	.	TRBJ1-2	TGCGCCAGCAGCCAAGACCGACAGGGAAACTATGGCTACACCTTC	CASSQDRQGNYGYTF
TRBV4-2	TRBD2	12	.	TRBJ2-1	TGTGCCAGCAGCCCTAGCGGCAATGAGCAGTTCTTC	CASSPSGNEQFF
TRBV30	.	14	.	TRBJ2-1	TGTGCCTGGAGTGCGACAGGCCTTCAGGATGAGCAGTTCTTC	CAWSATGLQDEQFF
TRBV14	.	16	.	TRBJ2-7	TGTGCCAGCAGCCAAGCTCTGGAGGGGTTCGACTACGAGCAGTACTTC	CASSQALEGFDYEQYF
TRBV11-2	.	16	.	TRBJ1-2	TGTGCCAGCAGCTATGGGCCCGGGACATATAACTATGGCTACACCTTC	CASSYGPGTYNYGYTF
TRBV7-3	.	13	.	TRBJ2-7	TGTGCCAGCAGCTTAACGGGCGGGTCCGAGCAGTACTTC	CASSLTGGSEQYF
TRBV5-6	TRBD2	17	.	TRBJ2-1	TGTGCCAGCAGCCCGGGAGGCAGCGGGGGGGCCAGGAATGAGCAGTTCTTC	CASSPGGSGGARNEQFF
TRBV6-4	TRBD1	16	few	TRBJ2-1	TGTGCCAGCAGTGACTCTAACAGGGGCTCCTACAATGAGCAGTTCTTC	CASSDSNRGSYNEQFF
TRBV7-6	.	15	.	TRBJ2-5	TGTGCCAGCAGCATCAGGAGGATTCTAGGGGAGACCCAGTACTTC	CASSIRRILGETQYF
TRBV25-1	TRBD1	13	.	TRBJ1-2	TGTGCCAGCAGTGGGACAGGGGGGGGTGGCTACACCTTC	CASSGTGGGGYTF
TRBV7-2	TRBD2	16	.	TRBJ2-5	TGTGCCAGCAGCTCCGGGACTAGTCCCCTTCAAGAGACCCAGTACTTC	CASSSGTSPLQETQYF
TRBV11-2	.	15	.	TRBJ2-7	TGTGCCAGCAGCTTAGTTGGCGGGCCCAGGTACGAGCAGTACTTC	CASSLVGGPRYEQYF
TRBV19	.	13	.	TRBJ1-5	TGTGCCAGTAGTACTACAGGGAATCAGCCCCAGCATTTT	CASSTTGNQPQHF
TRBV29-1	.	11	once	TRBJ1-2	TGCAGCGTAGATAGGGGGAGCGGCTACACCTTC	CSVDRGSGYTF
TRBV6-4	.	13	once	TRBJ2-1	TGTGCCAGCAGTGATAACATCTACAATGAGCAGTTCTTC	CASSDNIYNEQFF
TRBV9	TRBD2	15	.	TRBJ2-7	TGTGCCAGCAGCCCCCCGAGTGGCGGGAGACACGAGCAGTACTTC	CASSPPSGGRHEQYF
TRBV1	.	18	.	TRBJ2-3	TGCACCAGCAGCCAAGATAAAGAGGGGGGGGGATACACAGATACGCAGTATTTT	CTSSQDKEGGGYTDTQYF
TRBV4-2	.	16	.	TRBJ1-4	TGTGCCAGCAGCCTAACTTTGAGGGCCTCCTTCGAAAAACTGTTTTTT	CASSLTLRASFEKLFF
TRBV7-3	TRBD2	15	.	TRBJ2-1	TGTGCCAGCAGCGTACTAGCGGGAGGGTTCAATGAGCAGTTCTTC	CASSVLAGGFNEQFF
TRBV5-1	TRBD2	17	.	TRBJ2-1	TGCGCCAGCAGCTTGGGCCACCAAGCGGGGGGTACAAATGAGCAGTTCTTC	CASSLGHQAGGTNEQFF
TRBV27	.	13	few	TRBJ2-7	TGTGCCAGCAGTTTAGGGACTCGCTACGAGCAGTACTTC	CASSLGTRYEQYF
TRBV7-9	TRBD1	15	.	TRBJ1-1	TGTGCCAGCAGCTCACCCGGGACAGGGAACACTGAAGCTTTCTTT	CASSSPGTGNTEAFF
TRBV19	TRBD1	16	once	TRBJ2-7	TGTGCCAGTAGTGTCCGGGACAGGACGACGAATTACGAGCAGTACTTC	CASSVRDRTTNYEQYF
TRBV19	TRBD1	15	few	TRBJ2-7	TGTGCCAGTAGTCCAGGACAGGGGGCGAACTACGAGCAGTACTTC	CASSPGQGANYEQYF
TRBV19	.	14	once	TRBJ2-2	TGTGCCAGTTTTAACGAGCGGAACACCGGGGAGCTGTTTTTT	CASFNERNTGELFF
TRBV7-9	.	16	.	TRBJ2-7	TGTGCCAGCAGCTTGCCGGGAGTCCCGCAATCCTACGAGCAGTACTTC	CASSLPGVPQSYEQYF
TRBV7-3	.	15	.	TRBJ1-3	TGTGCCAGCAGCTTAAACGGGATCTCTGGAAACACCATATATTTT	CASSLNGISGNTIYF
TRBV27	TRBD1	12	.	TRBJ1-5	TGTGCCAGCAGTACAGGGGGGGGGACATCGTGTTTT	CASSTGGGTSCF
TRBV11-2	TRBD1	14	.	TRBJ2-1	TGTGCCAGCAGCTTACGGGACAGAGAAAATGAGCAGTTCTTC	CASSLRDRENEQFF
TRBV5-6	.	13	.	TRBJ1-1	TGTGCCAGCAGCCCTACAGAGAACACTGAAGCTTTCTTT	CASSPTENTEAFF
TRBV11-2	.	15	.	TRBJ2-1	TGTGCCAGCAGCCTCAGGCGGAGGGCAGACAATGAGCAGTTCTTC	CASSLRRRADNEQFF